The 2 T cell receptor beta chains in this list originate from one sample, sequenced in a study of CD8 T cell repertoires and HIV-1 epitope variants (TCRdb year 2020). The library was obtained by the immunoSEQ multiplex PCR assay. The immuneACCESS repertoire file appears here via TCRdb, limited to in-frame rearrangements. These files lack a portion of the clones; in checked studies, under half of the deficit traces to unresolved V genes, and the cause of the others is not known. This sample holds under 100,000 clones; roughly 80% were observed only once. The top ten clones comprise around 24% of the sample. Sample: uncultured baseline CD8+ T cells from peripheral blood mononuclear cells (PBMCs). Every receptor here comes from a male donor with HIV.

The chain links TRBV7-7 to TRBJ2-5, with 14 bases lining up with TRBD2. Germline loops: CDR1 SSHAT, CDR2 FNYEAQ (reference sequence). This CDR3 contains 16 residues. The V and J ends lost 1 base and 7 bases, in that order; junction bases with no gene match: 5. CDR3 nucleotides: TGTGCCAGCAGCTTAGTAGGGACTAGCGGGGGAGTGACCCAGTACTTC. As protein: CASSLVGTSGGVTQYF. Full variable domain (outside the CDR3, taken from reference TRBV7-7 and TRBJ2-5): GAGVSQSPRYKVTKRGQDVTLRCDPISSHATLYWYQQALGQGPEFLTYFNYEAQPDKSGLPSDRFSAERPEGSISTLTIQRTEQRDSAMYRCASSLVGTSGGVTQYFGPGTRLLVL.

The V call is TRBV27, the J call TRBJ2-5, with 8 bases that match TRBD1. J lost 1 base, V lost 2 bases, and 6 bases had no gene match. Germline loops: CDR1 MNHEY, CDR2 SMNVEV (reference sequence). The CDR3 extends over 16 amino acids. The CDR3 nucleotides read TGTGCCAGCAGTTTAGCCACGACAGGGGCCCAAGAGACCCAGTACTTC. Its translation is CASSLATTGAQETQYF.